The rows below give T cell receptor beta chains drawn from one sample of a study of PD-1 blockade in mismatch repair-deficient tumors. Profiled with immunoSEQ multiplex PCR; TCRdb holds only in-frame clones, not every one. Among some 130,000 clones, around nine tenths were seen once, and the ten largest hold roughly 10%. Sequencing used peripheral blood, obtained 72 weeks after starting pembrolizumab. The receptors derive from an adult with mismatch repair-deficient cancer. Each CDR3 is given with its conserved first and last residue. The order of the fields is CDR3 DNA, CDR3 protein, V gene, D gene, clone size, J gene. D genes are given only for firm matches. Clone size is given for some rows only: seen once, a few or many times, or a class if the clone is expanded.

DNA: TGTGCCAGCAGTCCTCTCCCAGGGCGGATTGACAATGAGCAGTTCTTC
CDR3: CASSPLPGRIDNEQFF
V: TRBV28
D: -
size: -
J: TRBJ2-1

DNA: TGTGCCAGCAGCTCGGTTAACGACGAGCAGTACTTC
CDR3: CASSSVNDEQYF
V: TRBV7-9
D: -
size: -
J: TRBJ2-7

DNA: TGTGCCAGCAGTGACCCCCCAGGACAGAAATTAATAAATAGCAATCAGCCCCAGCATTTT
CDR3: CASSDPPGQKLINSNQPQHF
V: TRBV6-4
D: -
size: -
J: TRBJ1-5

DNA: TGTGCCAGCAGCTACGAGAGGGCTAGCGGAACCTACGAGCAGTACTTC
CDR3: CASSYERASGTYEQYF
V: TRBV27
D: TRBD2
size: -
J: TRBJ2-7

DNA: TGCGCCAGCAGCGGGACAGCAACAAATCAGCCCCAGCATTTT
CDR3: CASSGTATNQPQHF
V: TRBV4-1
D: TRBD1
size: -
J: TRBJ1-5

DNA: TGTGCCTGGAGTTTCCGGGACAGGGGAGCTCGTGGCTACACCTTC
CDR3: CAWSFRDRGARGYTF
V: TRBV30
D: TRBD1
size: -
J: TRBJ1-2

DNA: TGTGCCAGCACACAAAAGGGCAGGGGTTGGACTGAAGCTTTCTTT
CDR3: CASTQKGRGWTEAFF
V: TRBV6-5
D: -
size: -
J: TRBJ1-1

DNA: TGTGCCAGCAGCTTAGAGATTGGCGGGTATAGCACAGATACGCAGTATTTT
CDR3: CASSLEIGGYSTDTQYF
V: TRBV11-2
D: -
size: -
J: TRBJ2-3

DNA: TGTGCCAGCAGTGGGGGGGGCTTAGGCTACACCTTC
CDR3: CASSGGGLGYTF
V: TRBV27
D: -
size: -
J: TRBJ1-2

DNA: TGTGCCAGCAGCTCCGCGGGGGTCCGAGGGGAGCTGTTTTTT
CDR3: CASSSAGVRGELFF
V: TRBV11-1
D: TRBD2
size: many
J: TRBJ2-2